These 30 T cell receptor beta chains were all obtained from the same sample, sequenced in a study of cytomegalovirus exposure and HLA in healthy donors. Repertoires were generated with immunoSEQ multiplex PCR, while TCRdb's copy carries only in-frame clones and drops some. The table shows over 200,000 clones, with around nine tenths occurring only once. The sequenced sample was PBMCs. The receptors here all came from a woman aged 18-35 years in good health and CMV-seronegative.

The chain is built from TRBV7-8 and TRBJ2-7; D is possibly TRBD2 (5 bases). The V gene lost 5 bases and the J gene lost 2 bases, with 13 bases spanning the gap. Germline CDR1 reads SGHVS; CDR2 reads FQNEAQ. The CDR3 has 14 amino acids. CDR3 nucleotides: TGTGCCAGCAGCGCCCCGGGAATAGCCTACGAGCAGTACTTC. Encoded protein: CASSAPGIAYEQYF. Based on the CDR3 plus reference TRBV7-8 and TRBJ2-7, the full variable domain is GAGVSQSPRYKVAKRGQDVALRCDPISGHVSLFWYQQALGQGPEFLTYFQNEAQLDKSGLPSDRFFAERPEGSVSTLKIQRTQQEDSAVYLCASSAPGIAYEQYFGPGTRLTVT.

The V call is TRBV5-1, the J call TRBJ2-3; D may be TRBD2 (5 bases). V lost 0 bases, J lost 2 bases, and 7 bases lay in between. From germline, CDR1 is SGHRS and CDR2 YFSETQ. The CDR3 length is 14 residues. DNA for the CDR3: TGCGCCAGCAGCTTGGGGGAGAACACAGATACGCAGTATTTT. It encodes CASSLGENTDTQYF.

This sequence joins TRBV6-5 and TRBJ1-1, with D perhaps matching TRBD1 (6 bases). This CDR3 has 14 residues. V lost 7 bases and J lost 4, with 16 bases in between. Germline V gene data show CDR1 as MNHEY and CDR2 as SVGAGI. This chain's CDR3 is CASTNGVGATEAFF. In DNA, the CDR3 is TGTGCCAGCACCAACGGGGTGGGGGCCACTGAAGCTTTCTTT.

The genes are TRBV7-9 and TRBJ2-6; no definite D call. This CDR3 spans 15 amino acids. Per the germline V gene, CDR1 is SEHNR and CDR2 is FQNEAQ (reference sequence). The V gene lost 2 bases and the J gene lost 4 bases, with 9 bases spanning the gap. DNA for the CDR3: TGTGCCAGCAGCTTAATGTCTTCCGGGGCCAACGTCCTGACTTTC. Translating gives CASSLMSSGANVLTF. Full variable domain (outside the CDR3, taken from reference TRBV7-9 and TRBJ2-6): DTGVSQNPRHKITKRGQNVTFRCDPISEHNRLYWYRQTLGQGPEFLTYFQNEAQLEKSRLLSDRFSAERPKGSFSTLEIQRTEQGDSAMYLCASSLMSSGANVLTFGAGSRLTVL.

This chain joins TRBV5-1 and TRBJ1-4; the D is unclear. The V gene lost 0 bases and the J gene lost 1 base, with 7 bases spanning the gap. Germline V gene data show CDR1 as SGHRS and CDR2 as YFSETQ. This CDR3 is 15 amino acids long. CDR3 bases: TGCGCCAGCAGCTTGGATGGCAGAACTAATGAAAAACTGTTTTTT. Translated, it gives CASSLDGRTNEKLFF.

The chain links TRBV7-2 to TRBJ2-1; D is unclear. Germline V gene data show CDR1 as SGHTA and CDR2 as FQGNSA. V was shortened by 3 bases and J by 9 bases, with 9 bases between the two germline ends. The CDR3 sequence is 12 residues long. CDR3 in DNA: TGTGCCAGCAGCTTTACCTTCGGTGAGCAGTTCTTC. Amino acid sequence: CASSFTFGEQFF.

V gene TRBV6-1 combines with J gene TRBJ1-2; D might be TRBD1 (6 bases). V dropped 6 bases and J dropped 7 bases, with 18 bases sitting between them. Germline CDR1 reads MNHNS; CDR2 reads SASEGT. The CDR3 consists of 14 residues. The CDR3 here is CASSPQGWGSGYTF. CDR3 DNA sequence: TGTGCCAGCAGCCCACAGGGTTGGGGCAGTGGCTACACCTTC.

The rearrangement links TRBV4-1 to TRBJ1-5; unclear D gene. V was trimmed by 2 bases and J by 4 bases, leaving 9 bases between them. This CDR3 region has 14 residues. Germline values: CDR1 MGHRA, CDR2 YSYEKL. The DNA for the CDR3 is TGCGCCAGCAGCCAACCCGCCGGGAATCAGCCCCAGCATTTT. This translates into CASSQPAGNQPQHF.

The chain joins TRBV19 to TRBJ1-5; TRBD1 matches at 8 bases. The CDR3 totals 16 residues. The germline gives CDR1 LNHDA, CDR2 SQIVND (reference sequence). The trim removed 5 bases at V and 6 bases at J, leaving 12 bases unmatched. CDR3 residues: CASSDGPTGVRQPQHF. CDR3 nucleotides: TGTGCCAGTAGTGATGGGCCGACAGGGGTCCGTCAGCCCCAGCATTTT.

The chain joins TRBV6-1 to TRBJ2-7; 7 bases agree with TRBD1. The germline V gene has CDR1 MNHNS and CDR2 SASEGT. J lost 3 bases, V lost 4 bases, and 6 bases had no gene match. There are 14 residues in the CDR3. CDR3: CASSVLGQNYEQYF. CDR3 in DNA: TGTGCCAGCAGTGTTCTGGGACAGAACTACGAGCAGTACTTC.

The V call is TRBV6-5, the J call TRBJ2-6; TRBD1 is a possible D gene (5 bases). Looked up from germline, CDR1 is MNHEY and CDR2 is SVGAGI. There are 15 residues in the CDR3. Trimming left V 6 bases short and J 4 bases short, with 13 bases between. The CDR3 DNA sequence: TGTGCCAGCAGAATAGGGGTTGTGGGGGCCAACGTCCTGACTTTC. Amino acids: CASRIGVVGANVLTF.

This rearrangement joins TRBV27 to TRBJ2-7, with D possibly matching TRBD1 (6 bases). V gave up 6 bases and J gave up 1 base, with 13 bases separating them. The CDR3 is 14 amino acids. From germline, CDR1 is MNHEY and CDR2 SMNVEV (reference sequence). The CDR3 here is CASRERGGSYEQYF. DNA of the CDR3: TGTGCCAGCAGAGAGAGAGGGGGTTCCTACGAGCAGTACTTC.

The chain recombines TRBV28 with TRBJ2-1, with 8 bases that match TRBD1. This CDR3 is 13 amino acids long. Losses at the gene ends were 4 bases for V and 6 bases for J; bases not matched to a gene: 2. The germline gives CDR1 MDHEN, CDR2 SYDVKM. The CDR3, as DNA: TGTGCCAGCAGTTACGGACAGGGCAATGAGCAGTTCTTC. This gives the protein CASSYGQGNEQFF.

The chain recombines TRBV28 with TRBJ1-5; tentatively, D is TRBD1 (5 bases). Germline loops: CDR1 MDHEN, CDR2 SYDVKM. CDR3 length: 15 amino acids. Trimming removed 3 bases from V and 2 bases from J, with 11 bases in between. Here the CDR3 DNA reads TGTGCCAGCAGTTTGGGGGGTGTGGGCAATCAGCCCCAGCATTTT. This sequence encodes CASSLGGVGNQPQHF.

This chain links TRBV27 with TRBJ2-5; D is possibly TRBD2 (6 bases). Trimming pared 0 bases from V and 4 bases from J, leaving 15 bases between. This CDR3 is built from 16 residues. Germline V CDR1 and CDR2: MNHEY, SMNVEV (reference sequence). CDR3 nucleotide sequence: TGTGCCAGCAGTTTATCTGCGGGGCTGGAGGGAGAGACCCAGTACTTC. As protein: CASSLSAGLEGETQYF.

The chain couples TRBV7-9 to TRBJ1-5, with TRBD1 matching 9 bases. Trimming at V came to 5 bases and at J to 4 bases, leaving 6 bases not matched to a gene. The CDR3 extends over 15 amino acids. Per the germline V gene, CDR1 is SEHNR and CDR2 is FQNEAQ (reference sequence). CDR3 nucleotide sequence: TGTGCCAGCAGCCCCGGGACAGGGCCGAATCAGCCCCAGCATTTT. As protein: CASSPGTGPNQPQHF.

This chain uses TRBV29-1 with TRBJ2-1, with D possibly matching TRBD1 (5 bases). This CDR3 region has 14 residues. Trimming stripped 5 bases from V and 5 bases from J, with 16 bases between. CDR1 and CDR2 from the germline V gene are SQVTM and ANQGSEA. CDR3 loop: CSVQSWTTNNEQFF. The CDR3 region has the DNA TGCAGCGTTCAATCGTGGACAACTAACAATGAGCAGTTCTTC.

The chain carries TRBV6-1 and TRBJ1-2; D is unclear. V was trimmed by 3 bases and J by 3 bases, leaving 8 bases between them. The germline gives CDR1 MNHNS, CDR2 SASEGT. This CDR3 comprises 13 residues. Here the CDR3 reads CASSESKDYGYTF. The CDR3, as DNA: TGTGCCAGCAGTGAGTCTAAAGACTATGGCTACACCTTC.

The chain recombines TRBV7-3 with TRBJ2-1; 9 bases are a match to TRBD1. The V gene's germline CDR1 is SGHTA and CDR2 FQGTGA. The CDR3 is 15 residues long. Trimming removed 4 bases from V and 5 bases from J; junction bases left unmatched: 6. CDR3 region: CASSYRTGVHNEQFF. Written as DNA, the CDR3 is TGTGCCAGCAGCTATAGGACAGGGGTCCACAATGAGCAGTTCTTC.

CDR3 nucleotides: TGTGCCAGCAGCCCCATGGGAGGACTAGCGGCGAACACCGGGGAGCTGTTTTTT. Its translation is CASSPMGGLAANTGELFF. The chain uses TRBV7-3 and TRBJ2-2; TRBD2 matches at 10 bases. The CDR3 is 18 residues long. Looked up from germline, CDR1 is SGHTA and CDR2 is FQGTGA. V gave up 5 bases and J gave up 0 bases; unmatched junction bases: 9. The complete variable domain, with remaining parts taken from reference TRBV7-3 and TRBJ2-2, reads GAGVSQTPSNKVTEKGKYVELRCDPISGHTALYWYRQSLGQGPEFLIYFQGTGAADDSGLPNDRFFAVRPEGSVSTLKIQRTERGDSAVYLCASSPMGGLAANTGELFFGEGSRLTVL.

This chain links TRBV19 with TRBJ2-7; TRBD2 matches 8 bases. The CDR3 covers 13 residues. Germline trimming cut 4 bases from V and 6 bases from J; bases unmatched to any gene: 5. The V gene's germline CDR1 is LNHDA and CDR2 SQIVND (reference sequence). The CDR3 DNA is TGTGCCAGTAGTACCAGCGGGAGCTTCGAGCAGTACTTC. Its translation: CASSTSGSFEQYF.

This rearrangement joins TRBV9 to TRBJ2-1; 10 positions match TRBD2. Germline CDR1 is SGDLS and CDR2 is YYNGEE. The CDR3 sequence is 16 residues long. The junction had 5 bases not matched to a gene; V was cut back by 3 bases and J by 2 bases. Written as DNA, the CDR3 is TGTGCCAGCAGCGCCGATCTAGCGGGAGCCTACAATGAGCAGTTCTTC. This sequence encodes CASSADLAGAYNEQFF.

DNA of the CDR3: TGTGCCAGCAGCCGAACGGGACACCGCACAGATACGCAGTATTTT. Its protein is CASSRTGHRTDTQYF. This sequence joins TRBV13 and TRBJ2-3, with D possibly being TRBD1 (6 bases). V lost 5 bases to trimming and J lost 1 base, with 13 bases between them. Germline assignment: CDR1 PRHDT and CDR2 FYEKMQ (reference sequence). The CDR3 has 15 amino acids.

The CDR3 coding sequence is TGTGCCAGCAGTTTAGGGGGCGGGCTCGGCACAGATACGCAGTATTTT. Protein: CASSLGGGLGTDTQYF. The rearrangement uses TRBV27 and TRBJ2-3, with D tentatively TRBD1 (6 bases). The CDR3 runs 16 residues. Germline loops: CDR1 MNHEY, CDR2 SMNVEV (reference sequence). Trimming cost V 2 bases and J 1 base, with 13 bases left between them.

The V gene is TRBV5-4, the J gene TRBJ2-1; TRBD2 matches 10 bases. V trimming: 4 bases; J trimming: 4 bases; junction bases outside the gene matches: 8. Germline V lookup: CDR1 SGHNT, CDR2 YYREEE (reference sequence). CDR3 length: 16 residues. The CDR3 loop is CASSPSLAGSYNEQFF. The CDR3 bases are TGTGCCAGCAGCCCTTCACTAGCGGGATCTTACAATGAGCAGTTCTTC.

The V gene is TRBV5-1, the J gene TRBJ1-1; a weak D match, TRBD1 (5 bases). This CDR3 comprises 12 residues. Trimming shortened V by 4 bases and J by 1 base, and 5 bases separated the two germline ends. From germline, CDR1 is SGHRS and CDR2 YFSETQ. DNA of the CDR3: TGCGCCAGCAGCGGACAGAACACTGAAGCTTTCTTT. Translating gives CASSGQNTEAFF.

This clone was detected only once. This chain uses TRBV27 with TRBJ2-1; 12 nucleotides agree with TRBD2. V dropped 6 bases and J dropped 8; count of bases not matched to a gene: 5. Germline V lookup: CDR1 MNHEY, CDR2 SMNVEV (reference sequence). The CDR3 covers 14 residues. CDR3: CASRTTSGRYEQFF. DNA of the CDR3: TGTGCCAGCAGGACAACTAGCGGGAGGTATGAGCAGTTCTTC.

This chain connects TRBV5-4 to TRBJ2-7; TRBD1 aligns across 10 bases. Germline V CDR1 and CDR2: SGHNT, YYREEE (reference sequence). V trimming: 4 bases; J trimming: 3 bases; junction bases outside the gene matches: 7. The CDR3 runs 15 residues. The CDR3 spells CASSEPGQGIYEQYF. CDR3 nucleotide sequence: TGTGCCAGCAGCGAACCGGGACAGGGGATCTACGAGCAGTACTTC.

The chain employs TRBV28 and TRBJ1-1, with 8 bases fitting TRBD1. Trimming removed 6 bases from V and 5 bases from J; junction bases left unmatched: 8. This CDR3 contains 14 residues. Germline CDR1 and CDR2: MDHEN and SYDVKM. CDR3 residues: CASRGTGARTEAFF. The DNA of the CDR3 is TGTGCCAGCAGGGGGACAGGAGCCCGGACTGAAGCTTTCTTT. The complete variable domain, with remaining parts taken from reference TRBV28 and TRBJ1-1, reads DVKVTQSSRYLVKRTGEKVFLECVQDMDHENMFWYRQDPGLGLRLIYFSYDVKMKEKGDIPEGYSVSREKKERFSLILESASTNQTSMYLCASRGTGARTEAFFGQGTRLTVV.

The gene calls are TRBV5-1 and TRBJ2-3; 9 positions match TRBD2. J was trimmed by 2 bases and V by 3 bases; bases with no gene match: 10. The CDR3 sequence is 17 residues long. The germline V gene encodes CDR1 SGHRS and CDR2 YFSETQ. The DNA of the CDR3 is TGCGCCAGCAGCTCGCCGTTAGCGGGAGTCTTCACAGATACGCAGTATTTT. This gives the protein CASSSPLAGVFTDTQYF.